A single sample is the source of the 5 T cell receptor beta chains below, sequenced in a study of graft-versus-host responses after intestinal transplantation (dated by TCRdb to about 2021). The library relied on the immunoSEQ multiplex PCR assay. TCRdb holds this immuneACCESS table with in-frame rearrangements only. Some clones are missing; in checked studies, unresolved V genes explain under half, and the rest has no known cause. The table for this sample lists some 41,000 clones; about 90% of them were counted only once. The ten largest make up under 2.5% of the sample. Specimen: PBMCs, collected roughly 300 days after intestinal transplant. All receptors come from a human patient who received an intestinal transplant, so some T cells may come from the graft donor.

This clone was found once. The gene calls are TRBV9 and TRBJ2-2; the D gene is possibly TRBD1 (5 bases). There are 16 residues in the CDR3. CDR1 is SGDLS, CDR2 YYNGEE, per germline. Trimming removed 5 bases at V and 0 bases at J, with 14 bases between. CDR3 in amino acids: CASSKQANANTGELFF. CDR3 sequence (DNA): TGTGCCAGCAGTAAACAGGCAAACGCGAACACCGGGGAGCTGTTTTTT.

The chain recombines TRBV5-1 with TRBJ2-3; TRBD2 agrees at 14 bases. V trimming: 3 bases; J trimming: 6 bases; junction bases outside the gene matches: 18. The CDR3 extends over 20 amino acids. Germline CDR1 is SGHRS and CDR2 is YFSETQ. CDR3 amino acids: CASSWTSGGSSSPSGDTQYF. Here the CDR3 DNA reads TGCGCCAGCAGCTGGACTAGCGGGGGGTCCTCCTCACCAAGTGGGGATACGCAGTATTTT. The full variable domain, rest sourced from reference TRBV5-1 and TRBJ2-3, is KAGVTQTPRYLIKTRGQQVTLSCSPISGHRSVSWYQQTPGQGLQFLFEYFSETQRNKGNFPGRFSGRQFSNSRSEMNVSTLELGDSALYLCASSWTSGGSSSPSGDTQYFGPGTRLTVL.

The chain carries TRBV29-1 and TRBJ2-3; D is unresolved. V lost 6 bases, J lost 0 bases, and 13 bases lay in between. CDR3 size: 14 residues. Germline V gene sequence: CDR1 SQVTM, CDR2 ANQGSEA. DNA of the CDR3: TGCAGCGTCTCTGTGGGCTCAAGCACAGATACGCAGTATTTT. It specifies CSVSVGSSTDTQYF.

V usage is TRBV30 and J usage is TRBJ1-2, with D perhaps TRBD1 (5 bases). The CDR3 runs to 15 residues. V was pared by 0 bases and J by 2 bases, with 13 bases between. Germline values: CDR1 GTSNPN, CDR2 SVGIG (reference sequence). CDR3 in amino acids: CAWSVPIRGNYGYTF. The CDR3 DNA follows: TGTGCCTGGAGTGTACCTATTCGGGGGAACTATGGCTACACCTTC.

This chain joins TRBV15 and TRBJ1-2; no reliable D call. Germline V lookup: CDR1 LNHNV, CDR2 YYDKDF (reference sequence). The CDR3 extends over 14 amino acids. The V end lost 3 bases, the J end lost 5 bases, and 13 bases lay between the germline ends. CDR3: CATSRSDPRYGYTF. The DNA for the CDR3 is TGTGCCACCAGCAGGTCCGACCCCCGATATGGCTACACCTTC.